This T cell receptor (beta chain) was captured in a study of regulatory and conventional T cells in RAG deficiency (dated by TCRdb to about 2017). About the full investigation: High-throughput TCR beta sequencing was used to compare the repertoire diversity and composition of Treg, conventional CD4+ and CD8+ T cells between RAG-deficient patients and healthy controls.

What the work shows at the level of the full study, not this receptor alone: Compared with controls, Omenn syndrome and CID/AS patients had roughly 100-fold fewer unique TCR beta sequences in Treg cells, whereas the reduction in the other subsets was around 10-fold. Compared with control T-cell subpopulations, the RAG-deficient patients had markedly lower Shannon entropy and higher Simpson indices. Some T-cell subset analyses were not done for some subjects. Sorted CD25-high CD127-low cells from Omenn syndrome patients may represent peripherally activated cells rather than bona fide Treg cells. Shorter CDR3 lengths were found in all patient T-cell subsets, and >85% Treg-Tconv repertoire overlap at nucleotide and amino acid level was observed in Omenn syndrome patients.

On this clone itself: Its antigen is unknown. One base away there is no much larger clone; base qualities are not given.

Library construction relied on the immunoSEQ multiplex PCR assay. Genomic DNA from the sorted T-cell subsets was used to amplify rearranged TCR beta chain products, which were then sequenced. The study's processing was this. Shannon entropy and Simpson indices were used to measure how diverse the repertoire of productive TCR beta rearrangements was. To gauge clonal expansion, the frequencies of the 100 most abundant productive TCR beta clonotypes among total reads were added together. The TRB repertoires were evaluated with a self-reactivity index based on amino acid usage at CDR3beta positions 6 and 7. Two-way ANOVA was used for repertoire analyses, and Student t or Mann-Whitney tests were used for flow cytometric analyses. Held by TCRdb, this immuneACCESS table contains in-frame sequences only and omits some clones. Under half of the omission traces to an unresolved V gene where checked; the cause of the rest is unknown. Clone size and V and J calls were adopted from that table, with D and trimming inferred from the DNA. In this sample the table shows approximately 22,000 clones, around 97% of which occur a single time. Jointly, the top ten make up about 1.2% of the sample.

Conventional CD4+ T cells were purified from blood as CD25-low CD127-high cells before genomic DNA extraction. For repertoire analyses, the comparison group consisted of roughly eight healthy control donors. CDR3 length: 12 amino acids, cysteine to phenylalanine. The read is trimmed to its CDR3 DNA, 36 bases read in frame from base 1. Germline trimming amounts to 8 bases on V and 3 bases on J, with 3 as the count of junction bases outside the gene matches. As encoded in the germline V gene (reference sequence), CDR1 is WNHNN while CDR2 is SYGVQD. The same sample was also used in a study of regulatory T cells. As described in the second report: For the multiplex PCR, 52 forward TRBV primers and 13 reverse TRBJ primers were used, and amplification bias was corrected with both assay-based and computational methods. In patients, repertoires had restricted unique TRB V-J pairs and skewed V and J gene usage, with regulatory T cells showing the most marked changes. T-cell receptor beta repertoires of sorted regulatory, conventional CD4+ and CD8+ T cells were compared between CD3G-deficient patients and healthy controls. Peripheral blood mononuclear cells were isolated by Ficoll density separation. Within the immunoSEQ assay, multiplex PCR amplified rearranged TRB loci from genomic DNA. An Illumina HiSeq platform was used to sequence the TRB amplicons. Custom algorithms error-filtered the raw sequences and aligned them to reference gene sequences, after which the immunoSEQ online tools were used for analysis. Productive and nonproductive TRB rearrangement frequencies were evaluated among both unique and total sequences. Groups were compared by t tests, Mann-Whitney tests or two-way ANOVA performed in Prism software.

This receptor chain uses TRBV10-1 and TRBJ1-1; the junction holds 7 bases that match TRBD1. Sequencing was done on a sample of CD25- CD4+ T cells sorted from blood. The TCR sequence derives from a human donor in good health. The CDR3 loop reads CASRGQDTEAFF. The DNA sequence follows: TGCGCCAGCCGAGGACAGGACACTGAAGCTTTCTTT.